The T cell receptor (beta chain) under discussion was sequenced for a study of preoperative IRX-2 immunotherapy in early breast cancer. Here immunoSEQ multiplex PCR was the method, and the copy in TCRdb shows in-frame clones only, minus some. The sample lists 25,000 or so clones, approximately 92% occurring once. The CDR3 runs to 20 residues. Germline assignment: CDR1 LNHDA and CDR2 SQIVND (reference sequence). The V and J ends lost 1 base and 4 bases, in that order; junction bases with no gene match: 16. Specified treatment: preoperative locoregional IRX-2 cytokine immunotherapy. Samples came from a phase Ib trial of preoperative locoregional IRX-2 cytokine immunotherapy.

This receptor was identified in a human donor with breast cancer. This chain joins TRBV19 and TRBJ1-5, with TRBD1 matching over 10 bases. This sample comprised tumor tissue, obtained after IRX-2 immunotherapy. This chain's CDR3 is CASSIGARGTGVSKNQPQHF. CDR3 sequence (DNA): TGTGCCAGTAGTATAGGAGCCCGTGGGACAGGGGTTTCAAAGAATCAGCCCCAGCATTTT.